These 20 T cell receptor beta chains were all obtained from the same sample, sequenced in a study of cytomegalovirus exposure and HLA in healthy donors. Using immunoSEQ multiplex PCR, the repertoire was profiled, and TCRdb retains in-frame clones only, with some absent. The repertoire includes about 120,000 clones, 85% to 90% of them detected once, and 6% to 7% sits in the top ten. Specimen: PBMCs. The receptors here all came from a woman under 30 in good health and CMV-seropositive.

This chain uses TRBV14 with TRBJ2-7; possibly TRBD2 for D (6 bases). This CDR3 contains 17 residues. V was shortened by 4 bases and J by 0 bases, with 19 bases between the two germline ends. Germline V gene sequence: CDR1 SGHDN, CDR2 FVKESK. This CDR3 reads CASSLARRDGGSYEQYF. CDR3 nucleotide sequence: TGTGCCAGCAGCCTGGCTAGGAGGGACGGAGGCTCCTACGAGCAGTACTTC.

This clone was seen just once. The J gene is TRBJ1-5, the V gene TRBV9; D unclear. The germline gives CDR1 SGDLS, CDR2 YYNGEE. Trimming took off 0 bases at V and 4 bases at J, with 11 bases between the two ends. This CDR3 comprises 15 residues. CDR3 coding DNA: TGTGCCAGCAGCGTAGGGTGGGCACCGAATCAGCCCCAGCATTTT. The encoded protein is CASSVGWAPNQPQHF.

The chain combines TRBV27 with TRBJ1-1, with D unresolved. Germline values: CDR1 MNHEY, CDR2 SMNVEV (reference sequence). V was clipped by 4 bases and J by 0 bases, with 6 bases between them. This CDR3 comprises 13 residues. The CDR3 here is CASSSSLNTEAFF. CDR3 nucleotides: TGTGCCAGCAGTTCTTCCCTGAACACTGAAGCTTTCTTT.

The chain has TRBV19 and TRBJ2-1; TRBD1 aligns across 7 bases. The CDR3 sequence is 17 residues long. After removal of 4 bases from V and 0 bases from J, the junction contained 9 bases not matched to a gene. The germline gives CDR1 LNHDA, CDR2 SQIVND (reference sequence). The CDR3 sequence: CASSTPGQASSYNEQFF. In DNA, the CDR3 is TGTGCCAGTAGTACCCCAGGACAGGCGAGCTCCTACAATGAGCAGTTCTTC.

V is TRBV4-1 and J is TRBJ1-1; D is perhaps TRBD1 (5 bases). Trimming stripped 4 bases from V and 5 bases from J, with 20 bases between. The germline CDR1 and CDR2 sequences are MGHRA and YSYEKL. The CDR3 extends over 16 amino acids. The CDR3 is CASSLVHQQGYTEAFF. The CDR3 nucleotides are TGCGCCAGCAGCCTAGTGCATCAGCAGGGATATACTGAAGCTTTCTTT.

V usage is TRBV4-2 and J usage is TRBJ2-7; D ambiguous. Germline CDR1 and CDR2: LGHNA and YNFKEQ. The V and J ends lost 1 base and 10 bases respectively, with 8 bases between them. This CDR3 has 11 residues. This CDR3 reads CASSQGVSQYF. DNA of the CDR3: TGTGCCAGCAGCCAAGGTGTGAGTCAGTACTTC.

The chain carries TRBV5-1 and TRBJ1-2; TRBD1 agrees at 7 bases. Per the germline V gene, CDR1 is SGHRS and CDR2 is YFSETQ. The CDR3 is 15 amino acids. After removal of 5 bases from V and 1 base from J, the junction contained 8 bases not matched to a gene. The CDR3 protein is CASRTQTGNNYGYTF. CDR3 nucleotide sequence: TGCGCCAGCAGGACCCAGACAGGGAATAACTATGGCTACACCTTC.

The chain has TRBV6-5 and TRBJ2-7; 8 bases line up with TRBD2. The CDR3 consists of 16 residues. CDR1 is MNHEY, CDR2 SVGAGI, per germline. V dropped 2 bases and J dropped 2; count of bases not matched to a gene: 8. The DNA of the CDR3 is TGTGCCAGCAGTTACGGCGGGGGGATTACCCCCTACGAGCAGTACTTC. Amino acid sequence: CASSYGGGITPYEQYF.

The rearrangement links TRBV27 to TRBJ2-1; TRBD2 is a possible D gene (6 bases). Per the germline V gene, CDR1 is MNHEY and CDR2 is SMNVEV (reference sequence). Trimming took 0 bases from V and 0 from J, leaving 12 bases between them. The CDR3 covers 17 residues. The CDR3: CASSLSGGVSSYNEQFF. For the CDR3, the DNA is TGTGCCAGCAGTTTATCGGGCGGGGTGAGCTCCTACAATGAGCAGTTCTTC.

This chain joins TRBV4-1 and TRBJ1-3; D remains unclear. The V end was cut by 1 base, the J end by 1 base, with 14 bases between. The CDR3 spans 17 residues. The germline CDR1 and CDR2 sequences are MGHRA and YSYEKL. CDR3 amino acids: CASSQGALRSSGNTIYF. The CDR3 coding sequence is TGCGCCAGCAGCCAAGGGGCCCTCCGTTCTTCTGGAAACACCATATATTTT.

This chain uses TRBV4-3 with TRBJ2-3, with TRBD1 as a possible D gene (6 bases). Trimming left V 0 bases short and J 0 bases short, with 10 bases between. The CDR3 contains 16 residues. Per the germline V gene, CDR1 is LGHNA and CDR2 is YSLEER. CDR3 residues: CASSQELGHSTDTQYF. In DNA form, the CDR3 reads TGCGCCAGCAGCCAAGAACTGGGACACAGCACAGATACGCAGTATTTT.

CDR3 loop: CSVEPSNFYNEQFF. The CDR3 DNA reads TGCAGCGTTGAGCCTAGCAATTTTTACAATGAGCAGTTCTTC. The chain has TRBV29-1 and TRBJ2-1, with D possibly being TRBD2 (5 bases). This CDR3 region has 14 residues. Trimming removed 3 bases from V and 4 bases from J, with 13 bases in between. The V gene's germline CDR1 is SQVTM and CDR2 ANQGSEA.

The rearrangement uses TRBV2 and TRBJ2-6; 7 bases are shared with TRBD2. The CDR3 consists of 17 residues. CDR1 SNHLY and CDR2 FYNNEI come from the germline V gene. After removal of 7 bases from V and 1 base from J, the junction contained 10 bases not matched to a gene. Written as DNA, the CDR3 is TGTGCCAGCACCCGACTAGCTATCAGGTCTGGGGCCAACGTCCTGACTTTC. As protein: CASTRLAIRSGANVLTF. Based on the CDR3 plus reference TRBV2 and TRBJ2-6, the full variable domain is EPEVTQTPSHQVTQMGQEVILRCVPISNHLYFYWYRQILGQKVEFLVSFYNNEISEKSEIFDDQFSVERPDGSNFTLKIRSTKLEDSAMYFCASTRLAIRSGANVLTFGAGSRLTVL.

The V call is TRBV19, the J call TRBJ1-6; D remains unclear. V was cut by 8 bases and J by 6 bases, with 11 bases left in between. This CDR3 has 13 amino acids. Per the germline V gene, CDR1 is LNHDA and CDR2 is SQIVND (reference sequence). CDR3 DNA sequence: TGTGCCAGTTCTGATACTTTTAATTCACCCCTCCACTTT. Translated: CASSDTFNSPLHF. The full variable domain, in which reference TRBV19 and TRBJ1-6 provide the parts outside the CDR3, is DGGITQSPKYLFRKEGQNVTLSCEQNLNHDAMYWYRQDPGQGLRLIYYSQIVNDFQKGDIAEGYSVSREKKESFPLTVTSAQKNPTAFYLCASSDTFNSPLHFGNGTRLTVT.

This rearrangement joins TRBV7-3 to TRBJ2-3, with D perhaps matching TRBD2 (5 bases). Trimming removed 2 bases from V and 3 bases from J, with 9 bases in between. Germline assignment: CDR1 SGHTA and CDR2 FQGTGA. CDR3 length equals 14 residues. CDR3 protein: CASSLGAATDTQYF. CDR3 nucleotides: TGTGCCAGCAGCTTAGGAGCGGCTACAGATACGCAGTATTTT. The whole variable domain, remainder taken from reference TRBV7-3 and TRBJ2-3, is GAGVSQTPSNKVTEKGKYVELRCDPISGHTALYWYRQSLGQGPEFLIYFQGTGAADDSGLPNDRFFAVRPEGSVSTLKIQRTERGDSAVYLCASSLGAATDTQYFGPGTRLTVL.

This chain connects TRBV15 to TRBJ2-7; 9 bases are shared with TRBD1. The V and J ends lost 5 bases and 6 bases, in that order; junction bases with no gene match: 11. Per germline, CDR1 LNHNV and CDR2 YYDKDF (reference sequence). This CDR3 region has 15 residues. DNA for the CDR3: TGTGCCACCAGCCTCACGACAGGGGGACCCTTCGAGCAGTACTTC. Residues: CATSLTTGGPFEQYF.

The V call is TRBV11-3, the J call TRBJ2-2; D uncertain. The CDR3 is made up of 16 amino acids. V dropped 0 bases and J dropped 3 bases, with 11 bases sitting between them. CDR1 is SGHNT, CDR2 YENEEA, per germline. CDR3 amino acids: CASSLDGQVHTGELFF. The CDR3 DNA follows: TGTGCCAGCAGCTTAGATGGTCAGGTACACACCGGGGAGCTGTTTTTT.

The J gene is TRBJ2-3, the V gene TRBV5-1; no clear D. The CDR3 is 14 residues long. Trimming left V 1 base short and J 0 bases short, with 6 bases between. Germline V gene lookup returns CDR1 SGHRS and CDR2 YFSETQ. In DNA, the CDR3 is TGCGCCAGCAGCTTGACTTCTAGCACAGATACGCAGTATTTT. It specifies CASSLTSSTDTQYF.

This clone showed up just once. The V call is TRBV18, the J call TRBJ2-7, with 9 bases identical to TRBD1. Germline values: CDR1 KGHSH, CDR2 LQKENI. V shed 4 bases, J shed 2 bases, and the junction held 6 bases outside the gene matches. There are 15 residues in the CDR3. The CDR3 DNA sequence: TGTGCCAGCTCACAAGGACAGGGGTGGCCCTACGAGCAGTACTTC. Its protein product is CASSQGQGWPYEQYF.

The chain has TRBV6-1 and TRBJ1-1; D uncertain. The CDR3 spans 13 residues. V was trimmed by 4 bases and J by 2 bases, leaving 8 bases between them. Germline CDR1 reads MNHNS; CDR2 reads SASEGT. The CDR3 is CASSGRVNTEAFF. The DNA for the CDR3 is TGTGCCAGCAGTGGACGGGTCAACACTGAAGCTTTCTTT.